The source of this T cell receptor beta chain is a study of blood T cells in healthy people across ages. Study-wide context: The capture of about one barcoded beta molecule per two T cells was achieved by template switching. Study conclusions and caveats: Measured against age, TCR beta diversity per million T cells decreased in a roughly linear manner. Estimated diversity, derived from one million T cells, was regarded as an underestimate.

CDR1 SEHNR and CDR2 FQNEAQ come from the germline V gene (reference sequence). The CDR3 consists of 15 residues. V was trimmed by 0 bases and J by 11 bases, leaving 14 bases between them. Next came a second PCR, run for about 7 to 12 cycles, which used a sample-barcoded 5' primer along with a J-beta primer mix. Each CDR3 protein gets one entry after TCRdb re-called the 5' RACE reads with MiXCR. Of roughly 790,000 distinct CDR3 sequences listed, roughly 44% are singletons. Remarks on this clonotype: Its matching antigen is unknown.

This clonotype was sampled from an older woman in good health. This chain links TRBV7-9 with TRBJ1-6; no clear D gene. Material: blood. This CDR3 reads CASSLAGSSGPPLHF. For the CDR3, the DNA is TGTGCCAGCAGCTTAGCGGGGTCATCTGGTCCACCCCTCCACTTT.